This T cell receptor beta chain was identified during a study of OX40 agonist ivuxolimab in advanced cancers. Study-wide context: Males comprised over 80% of the group, whose mean age was about 60 years (range roughly 23 to 90). Study-wide results and caveats: CD4+ and CD8+ blood T cells expanded clonally by week 6 at 0.1 to 3.0 mg/kg.

In the case of this clone: What it recognizes is unknown.

V was trimmed by 2 bases and J by 10 bases, leaving 15 bases between them. Germline V gene lookup returns CDR1 MNHEY and CDR2 SMNVEV (reference sequence). The length of the CDR3 is 15 residues. Enrollment shut out patients with autoimmune disease history or systemic immunosuppression. The data were produced by immunoSEQ multiplex PCR, yet TCRdb's version contains in-frame clones alone and is incomplete. The table lists 120,000 or so clones, around 93% of them singletons. This clonotype was obtained from an adult with an advanced solid tumor such as melanoma, head and neck, liver or kidney cancer. V usage is TRBV27 and J usage is TRBJ1-6; no clear D. The specimen comprised CD4+ or CD8+ T cells sorted from blood, sampled in a trial of the OX40 agonist ivuxolimab. The CDR3 region has the DNA TGTGCCAGCAGTTTAGGTGTGGCCATGGTCTCACCCCTCCACTTT. It is translated as CASSLGVAMVSPLHF.